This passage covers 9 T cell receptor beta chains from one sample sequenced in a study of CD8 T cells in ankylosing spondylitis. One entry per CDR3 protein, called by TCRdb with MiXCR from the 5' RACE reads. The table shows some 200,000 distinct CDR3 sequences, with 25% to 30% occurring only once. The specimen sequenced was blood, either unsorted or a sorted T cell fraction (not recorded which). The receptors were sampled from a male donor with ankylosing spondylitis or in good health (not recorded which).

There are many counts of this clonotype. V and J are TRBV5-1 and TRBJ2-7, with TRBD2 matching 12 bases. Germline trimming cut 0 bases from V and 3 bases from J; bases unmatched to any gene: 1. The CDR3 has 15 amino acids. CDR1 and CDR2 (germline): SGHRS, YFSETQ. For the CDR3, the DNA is TGCGCCAGCAGCTTGGGACTAGCGGGAGTCTACGAGCAGTACTTC. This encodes CASSLGLAGVYEQYF.

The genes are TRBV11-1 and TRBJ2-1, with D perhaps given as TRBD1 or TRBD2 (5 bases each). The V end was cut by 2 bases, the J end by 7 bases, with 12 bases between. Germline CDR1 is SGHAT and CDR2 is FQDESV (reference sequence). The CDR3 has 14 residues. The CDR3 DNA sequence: TGTGCCAGCAGCTTAATGGCAGGGACGAATGAGCAGTTCTTC. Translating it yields CASSLMAGTNEQFF.

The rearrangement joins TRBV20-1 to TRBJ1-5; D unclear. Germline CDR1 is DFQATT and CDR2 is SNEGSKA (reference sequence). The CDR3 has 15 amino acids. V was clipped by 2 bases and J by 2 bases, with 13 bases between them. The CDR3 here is CSARRKSGGNQPQHF. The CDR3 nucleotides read TGCAGTGCTAGACGGAAATCAGGAGGCAATCAGCCCCAGCATTTT.

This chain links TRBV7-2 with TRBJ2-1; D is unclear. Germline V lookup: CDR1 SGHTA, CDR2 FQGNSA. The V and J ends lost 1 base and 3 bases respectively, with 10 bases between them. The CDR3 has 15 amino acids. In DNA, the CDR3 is TGTGCCAGCAGCTTAGGTCCGATAGACTACAATGAGCAGTTCTTC. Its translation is CASSLGPIDYNEQFF.

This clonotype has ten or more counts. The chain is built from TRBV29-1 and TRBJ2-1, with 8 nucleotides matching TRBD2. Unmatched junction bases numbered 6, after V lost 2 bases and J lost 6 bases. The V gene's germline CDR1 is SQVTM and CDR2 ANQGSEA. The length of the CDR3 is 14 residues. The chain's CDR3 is CSVEPASGLNEQFF. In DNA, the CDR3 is TGCAGCGTTGAACCGGCTAGCGGGCTCAATGAGCAGTTCTTC.

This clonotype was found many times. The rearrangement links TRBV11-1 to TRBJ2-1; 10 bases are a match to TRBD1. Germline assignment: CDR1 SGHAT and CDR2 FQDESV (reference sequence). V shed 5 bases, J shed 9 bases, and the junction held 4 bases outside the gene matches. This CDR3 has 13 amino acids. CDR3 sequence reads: CASSHGTGVEQFF. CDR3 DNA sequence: TGTGCCAGCAGCCACGGGACAGGGGTTGAGCAGTTCTTC.

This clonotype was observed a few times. The CDR3 spells CASSYRDRRNTIYF. CDR3 bases: TGTGCCAGCAGTTATAGGGACAGAAGAAACACCATATATTTT. The chain combines TRBV6-5 with TRBJ1-3, with 7 bases fitting TRBD1. The CDR3 consists of 14 residues. Germline-derived CDR1 and CDR2 are MNHEY and SVGAGI. J was trimmed by 5 bases and V by 3 bases; bases with no gene match: 4.

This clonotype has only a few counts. The CDR3 sequence: CASSVNQPQHF. CDR3 nucleotides: TGTGCCAGCAGCGTCAATCAGCCCCAGCATTTT. The V gene is TRBV2, the J gene TRBJ1-5; D gene uncertain. This CDR3 contains 11 residues. Germline CDR1 and CDR2: SNHLY and FYNNEI. Trimming removed 6 bases from V and 3 bases from J, with 3 bases in between.

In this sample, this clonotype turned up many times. Here the CDR3 DNA reads TGCGCCAGCAGCTTGGGGAACAGGATGAACACTGAAGCTTTCTTT. Its translation is CASSLGNRMNTEAFF. The rearrangement joins TRBV5-1 to TRBJ1-1; weak D call: TRBD1 (5 bases). The length of the CDR3 is 15 residues. Germline CDR1 and CDR2: SGHRS and YFSETQ. Trimming pared 0 bases from V and 0 bases from J, leaving 9 bases between.